One and the same sample provided the 9 T cell receptor beta chains below, sequenced in a study of identical twins. One entry per CDR3 protein results from TCRdb running MiXCR on the 5' RACE reads. This table has a few hundred thousand distinct CDR3 sequences, 7.5% to 9.5% appearing once. This sample was also put to use in a study of yellow fever vaccine responses in identical twins.

The sample comprised CD8+ T cells sorted from blood. Receptors were obtained from a woman aged 18-29 years in good health.

The J gene is TRBJ2-1, the V gene TRBV29-1; perhaps TRBD2 as D (5 bases). The CDR3 has 15 residues. The V end lost 1 base, the J end lost 4 bases, and 14 bases lay between the germline ends. CDR1 is SQVTM and CDR2 is ANQGSEA in the germline V gene. Written as DNA, the CDR3 is TGCAGCGTTGAAGTAACGGGATCCCCGTACAATGAGCAGTTCTTC. This codes for CSVEVTGSPYNEQFF.

This clonotype was seen ten or more times. The CDR3 protein is CASSPAGTGITEAFF. The CDR3 DNA reads as TGTGCCAGCAGCCCCGCCGGGACAGGGATTACTGAAGCTTTCTTT. The chain links TRBV7-9 to TRBJ1-1; 9 nucleotides align to TRBD1. Trimming removed 5 bases from V and 5 bases from J; junction bases left unmatched: 9. Germline V gene data show CDR1 as SEHNR and CDR2 as FQNEAQ (reference sequence). This CDR3 spans 15 amino acids.

The rearrangement joins TRBV27 to TRBJ1-1; possibly TRBD1 for D (6 bases). V shed 6 bases and J shed 2 bases, with 13 bases lying between them. This CDR3 has 14 residues. From germline, CDR1 is MNHEY and CDR2 SMNVEV (reference sequence). CDR3 nucleotides: TGTGCCAGCAGGACAGGCTGGAGAAACACTGAAGCTTTCTTT. It is translated as CASRTGWRNTEAFF.

This clonotype was recorded a few times. The V gene is TRBV6-1, the J gene TRBJ1-5; no clear D gene. CDR3 length equals 14 residues. Trimming took 5 bases from V and 3 from J, leaving 11 bases between them. Germline values: CDR1 MNHNS, CDR2 SASEGT. The CDR3 nucleotides read TGTGCCAGCAGTCTCAACAACGACAATCAGCCCCAGCATTTT. Its translation: CASSLNNDNQPQHF.

This clonotype was detected many times. This chain links TRBV29-1 with TRBJ2-1, with 8 nucleotides matching TRBD2. The CDR3 sequence is 15 residues long. The germline gives CDR1 SQVTM, CDR2 ANQGSEA. V gave up 1 base and J gave up 5 bases; unmatched junction bases: 7. The CDR3 DNA sequence: TGCAGCGTTGAAGGGGTTAGCGGGAAACACAATGAGCAGTTCTTC. It specifies CSVEGVSGKHNEQFF.

The rearrangement uses TRBV29-1 and TRBJ2-7, with 11 bases aligning to TRBD2. The CDR3 contains 13 residues. Germline CDR1 SQVTM, CDR2 ANQGSEA. The ends lost 6 bases at V and 4 bases at J; junction bases unmatched: 5. The chain's CDR3 is CSVRLAGQYEQYF. The CDR3 bases are TGCAGCGTCCGACTAGCGGGGCAATACGAGCAGTACTTC.

The J gene is TRBJ2-7, the V gene TRBV20-1; D unclear. Per the germline V gene, CDR1 is DFQATT and CDR2 is SNEGSKA (reference sequence). V lost 2 bases and J lost 2, with 22 bases in between. The CDR3 is 17 amino acids. Here the CDR3 reads CSARPMILQESTYEQYF. The CDR3 DNA is TGCAGTGCTAGACCCATGATCCTACAAGAGTCCACCTACGAGCAGTACTTC.

This clonotype appeared many times. This chain links TRBV7-2 with TRBJ2-1, with 11 bases that match TRBD2. This CDR3 has 15 amino acids. J was trimmed by 3 bases and V by 6 bases; bases with no gene match: 4. Germline assignment: CDR1 SGHTA and CDR2 FQGNSA. The CDR3: CASSPLAGDYNEQFF. The CDR3 bases are TGTGCCAGCAGTCCACTAGCGGGGGACTACAATGAGCAGTTCTTC. The full variable domain, with the rest looked up from reference TRBV7-2 and TRBJ2-1, is GAGVSQSPSNKVTEKGKDVELRCDPISGHTALYWYRQSLGQGLEFLIYFQGNSAPDKSGLPSDRFSAERTGGSVSTLTIQRTQQEDSAVYLCASSPLAGDYNEQFFGPGTRLTVL.

V usage is TRBV4-1 and J usage is TRBJ2-1; 10 positions match TRBD1. Germline V CDR1 and CDR2: MGHRA, YSYEKL. This CDR3 spans 14 amino acids. The V and J ends lost 5 bases and 12 bases, in that order; junction bases with no gene match: 10. CDR3 coding DNA: TGCGCCAGCAGCGAAAGGGACAGGGGTCGAGGGCAGTTCTTC. As protein: CASSERDRGRGQFF.